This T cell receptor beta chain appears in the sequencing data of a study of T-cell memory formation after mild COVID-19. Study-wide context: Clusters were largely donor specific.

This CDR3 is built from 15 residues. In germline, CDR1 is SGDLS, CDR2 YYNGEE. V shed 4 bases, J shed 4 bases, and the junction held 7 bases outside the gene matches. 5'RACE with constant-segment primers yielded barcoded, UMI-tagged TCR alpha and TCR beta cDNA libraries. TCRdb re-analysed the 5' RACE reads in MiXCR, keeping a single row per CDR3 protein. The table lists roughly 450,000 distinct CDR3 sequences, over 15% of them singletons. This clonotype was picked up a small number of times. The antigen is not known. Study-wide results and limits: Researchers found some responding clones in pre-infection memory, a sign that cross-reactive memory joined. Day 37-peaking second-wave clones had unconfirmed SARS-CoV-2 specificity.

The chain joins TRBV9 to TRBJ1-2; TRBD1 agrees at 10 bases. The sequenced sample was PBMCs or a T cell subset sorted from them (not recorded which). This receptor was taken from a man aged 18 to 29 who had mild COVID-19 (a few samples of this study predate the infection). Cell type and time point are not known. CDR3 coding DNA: TGTGCCAGCAGCCCCACGACAGGGGGCGCCTATGGCTACACCTTC. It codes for CASSPTTGGAYGYTF.